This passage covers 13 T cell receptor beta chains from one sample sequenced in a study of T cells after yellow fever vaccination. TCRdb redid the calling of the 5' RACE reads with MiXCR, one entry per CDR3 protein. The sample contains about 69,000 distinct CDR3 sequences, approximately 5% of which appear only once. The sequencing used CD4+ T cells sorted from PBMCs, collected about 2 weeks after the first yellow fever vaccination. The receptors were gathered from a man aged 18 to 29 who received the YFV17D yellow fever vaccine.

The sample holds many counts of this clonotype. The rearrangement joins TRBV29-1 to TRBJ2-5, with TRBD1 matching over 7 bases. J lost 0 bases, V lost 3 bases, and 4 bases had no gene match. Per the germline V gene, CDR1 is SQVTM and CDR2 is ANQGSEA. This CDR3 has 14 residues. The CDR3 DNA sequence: TGCAGCGTTGAGATGACAGGGCACCAAGAGACCCAGTACTTC. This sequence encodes CSVEMTGHQETQYF.

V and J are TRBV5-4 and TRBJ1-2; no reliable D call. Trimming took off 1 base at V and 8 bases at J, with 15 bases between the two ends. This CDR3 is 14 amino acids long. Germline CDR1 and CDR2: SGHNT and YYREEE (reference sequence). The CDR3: CASSLIGIGKGYTF. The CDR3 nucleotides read TGTGCCAGCAGCTTGATCGGGATAGGGAAGGGCTACACCTTC.

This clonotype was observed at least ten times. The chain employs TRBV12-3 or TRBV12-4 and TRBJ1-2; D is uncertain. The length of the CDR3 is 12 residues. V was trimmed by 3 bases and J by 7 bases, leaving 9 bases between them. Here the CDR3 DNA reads TGTGCCAGCAGTTTCGGGTCCGGTGGCTACACCTTC. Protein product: CASSFGSGGYTF.

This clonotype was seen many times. This CDR3 reads CASSVVARAPYEQYV. CDR3 coding DNA: TGTGCCAGCAGCGTAGTGGCCAGGGCCCCTTACGAGCAGTACGTC. The V gene is TRBV9, the J gene TRBJ2-7; D is possibly TRBD1 (5 bases). Germline-derived CDR1 and CDR2 are SGDLS and YYNGEE. Trimming pared 0 bases from V and 4 bases from J, leaving 14 bases between. The CDR3 covers 15 residues.

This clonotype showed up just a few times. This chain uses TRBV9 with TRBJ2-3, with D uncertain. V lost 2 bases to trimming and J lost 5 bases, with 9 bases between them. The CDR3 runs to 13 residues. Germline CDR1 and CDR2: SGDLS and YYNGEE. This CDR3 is CASSVAFLDTQYF. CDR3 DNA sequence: TGTGCCAGCAGCGTTGCTTTTCTAGATACGCAGTATTTT.

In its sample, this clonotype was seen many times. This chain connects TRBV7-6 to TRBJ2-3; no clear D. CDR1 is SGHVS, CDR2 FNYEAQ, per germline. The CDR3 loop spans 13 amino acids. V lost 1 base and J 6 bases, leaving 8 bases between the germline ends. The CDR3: CASSLDRWDTQYF. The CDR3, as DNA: TGTGCCAGCAGCTTAGACCGGTGGGATACGCAGTATTTT.

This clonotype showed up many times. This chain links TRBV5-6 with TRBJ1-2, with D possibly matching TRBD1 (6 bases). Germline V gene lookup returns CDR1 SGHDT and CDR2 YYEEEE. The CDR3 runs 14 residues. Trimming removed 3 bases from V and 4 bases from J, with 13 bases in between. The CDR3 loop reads CASSWWGPSYGYTF. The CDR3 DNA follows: TGTGCCAGCAGCTGGTGGGGGCCGAGCTATGGCTACACCTTC.

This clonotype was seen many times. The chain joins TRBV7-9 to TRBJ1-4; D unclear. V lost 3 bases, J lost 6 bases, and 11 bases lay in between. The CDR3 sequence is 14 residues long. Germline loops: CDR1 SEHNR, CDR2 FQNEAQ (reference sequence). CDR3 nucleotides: TGTGCCAGCAGCTTGATGGGTCGAGATGAAAAACTGTTTTTT. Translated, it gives CASSLMGRDEKLFF.

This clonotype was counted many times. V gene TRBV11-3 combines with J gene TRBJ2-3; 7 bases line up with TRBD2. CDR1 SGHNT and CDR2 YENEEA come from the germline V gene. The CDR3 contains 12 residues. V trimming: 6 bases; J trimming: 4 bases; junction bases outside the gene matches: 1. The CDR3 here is CASSTSADTQYF. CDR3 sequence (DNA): TGTGCCAGCAGTACTAGCGCAGATACGCAGTATTTT.

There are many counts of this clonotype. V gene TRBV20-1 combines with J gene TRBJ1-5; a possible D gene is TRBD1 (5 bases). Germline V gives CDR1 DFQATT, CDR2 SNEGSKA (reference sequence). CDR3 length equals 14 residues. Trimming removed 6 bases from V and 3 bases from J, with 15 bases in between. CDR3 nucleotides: TGCAGTGCCCCCCCGGGGGGATCCAATCAGCCCCAGCATTTT. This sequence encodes CSAPPGGSNQPQHF.

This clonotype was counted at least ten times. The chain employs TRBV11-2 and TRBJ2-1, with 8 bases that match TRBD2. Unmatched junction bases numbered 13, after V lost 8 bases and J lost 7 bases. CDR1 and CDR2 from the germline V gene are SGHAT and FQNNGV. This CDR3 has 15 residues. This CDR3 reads CASASPERGLNEQFF. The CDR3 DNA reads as TGTGCCAGCGCTTCCCCCGAGCGGGGGCTTAATGAGCAGTTCTTC. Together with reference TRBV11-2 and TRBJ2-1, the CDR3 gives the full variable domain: EAGVAQSPRYKIIEKRQSVAFWCNPISGHATLYWYQQILGQGPKLLIQFQNNGVVDDSQLPKDRFSAERLKGVDSTLKIQPAKLEDSAVYLCASASPERGLNEQFFGPGTRLTVL.

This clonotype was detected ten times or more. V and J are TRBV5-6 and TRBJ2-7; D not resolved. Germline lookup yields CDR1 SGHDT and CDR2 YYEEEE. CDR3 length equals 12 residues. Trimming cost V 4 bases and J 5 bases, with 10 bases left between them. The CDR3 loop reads CASSPGQDEQYF. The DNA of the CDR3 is TGTGCCAGCAGCCCCGGTCAGGACGAGCAGTACTTC. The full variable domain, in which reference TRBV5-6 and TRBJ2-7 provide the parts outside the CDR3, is DAGVTQSPTHLIKTRGQQVTLRCSPKSGHDTVSWYQQALGQGPQFIFQYYEEEERQRGNFPDRFSGHQFPNYSSELNVNALLLGDSALYLCASSPGQDEQYFGPGTRLTVT.

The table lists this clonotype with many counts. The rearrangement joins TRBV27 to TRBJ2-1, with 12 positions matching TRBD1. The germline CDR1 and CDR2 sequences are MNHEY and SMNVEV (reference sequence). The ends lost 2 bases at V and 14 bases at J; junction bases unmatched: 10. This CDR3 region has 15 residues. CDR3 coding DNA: TGTGCCAGCAGTTTAACCGGGACAGGGGGCTCCAGGGAGTTCTTC. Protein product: CASSLTGTGGSREFF.